The rows below give T cell receptor beta chains drawn from one sample of a study of T-cell memory formation after mild COVID-19. TCRdb analysed the 5' RACE reads with MiXCR anew, one entry per CDR3 protein. The sample lists about 250,000 distinct CDR3 sequences, approximately 15% occurring once. The material sequenced was PBMCs or a T cell subset sorted from them (not recorded which). These receptors all stem from an adult woman who had mild COVID-19 (a few samples of this study predate the infection). Cell type and time point are not known. Each CDR3 is given with its conserved first and last residue. D genes are given only for firm matches. Some rows have no size entry. The others give once, few or many, or a class for an expanded clone.

>-|TRBJ2-7|TRBV20-1|few
CSAWRAQNEQYF
TGCAGCGCCTGGAGGGCCCAGAACGAGCAGTACTTC
>-|TRBJ1-2|TRBV12-3/TRBV12-4|-
CASSLRSNYGYTF
TGTGCCAGCAGTTTACGGAGTAACTATGGCTACACCTTC
>-|TRBJ1-1|TRBV7-2|few
CASSSTAYGTGEAFF
TGTGCCAGCAGCTCCACGGCATACGGGACGGGTGAAGCTTTCTTT
>-|TRBJ1-1|TRBV5-6|few
CASSSVGGGRNTEAFF
TGTGCCAGCAGCTCCGTTGGAGGCGGGAGGAACACTGAAGCTTTCTTT
>-|TRBJ2-5|TRBV20-1|-
CSAGEAPRETQYF
TGCAGTGCCGGAGAGGCCCCTAGAGAGACCCAGTACTTC
>-|TRBJ1-1|TRBV15|-
CATSREGRLGRKITEAFF
TGTGCCACCAGCAGAGAAGGAAGATTGGGCAGAAAAATCACTGAAGCTTTCTTT
>-|TRBJ1-1|TRBV10-3|few
CAISDLGLSGRVNTEAFF
TGTGCCATCAGTGACCTGGGTCTTTCCGGCAGGGTGAACACTGAAGCTTTCTTT
>TRBD1|TRBJ1-6|TRBV6-5|few
CASSADRGSPLHF
TGTGCCAGCAGCGCGGACAGGGGATCACCCCTCCACTTT
>-|TRBJ1-2|TRBV12-3/TRBV12-4|-
CASSLTDGYGYTF
TGTGCCAGCAGTTTGACGGACGGGTATGGCTACACCTTC
>-|TRBJ2-4|TRBV20-1|-
CSAPHTRAKNIQYF
TGCAGTGCTCCCCACACTAGAGCCAAAAACATTCAGTACTTC
>TRBD1|TRBJ1-5|TRBV4-2|few
CASSQEPTGVNQPQHF
TGTGCCAGCAGCCAAGAACCGACAGGGGTGAATCAGCCCCAGCATTTT
>-|TRBJ2-5|TRBV19|few
CASSSLGEKETQYF
TGTGCCAGTAGTAGCCTCGGAGAAAAAGAGACCCAGTACTTC
>TRBD2|TRBJ2-2|TRBV7-2|many
CASSLTRPGLQNTGELFF
TGTGCCAGCAGCTTAACGCGACCGGGACTACAGAACACCGGGGAGCTGTTTTTT
>-|TRBJ2-7|TRBV12-3/TRBV12-4|many
CASSPLRGVGHEQYF
TGTGCCAGCAGCCCTCTGAGGGGGGTGGGTCACGAGCAGTACTTC
>TRBD1|TRBJ2-7|TRBV10-3|-
CAISELGGGYEQYF
TGTGCCATCAGTGAGTTAGGGGGCGGATACGAGCAGTACTTC
>-|TRBJ2-5|TRBV5-1|few
CASSSQGTYQETQYF
TGCGCCAGCAGCTCTCAGGGCACCTACCAAGAGACCCAGTACTTC
>-|TRBJ2-7|TRBV7-2|-
CASSFGGASSYEQYF
TGTGCCAGCAGCTTTGGAGGGGCGAGCTCCTACGAGCAGTACTTC
>-|TRBJ1-5|TRBV20-1|-
CSARDQGVDQPQHF
TGCAGTGCTAGAGATCAGGGAGTCGATCAGCCCCAGCATTTT
>TRBD1|TRBJ1-5|TRBV5-6|many
CASSLSGQVVQPQHF
TGTGCCAGCAGCCTCTCTGGACAGGTAGTACAGCCCCAGCATTTT
>TRBD2|TRBJ2-1|TRBV7-9|few
CASSRRRTSSDEQFF
TGTGCCAGCAGCCGCCGACGGACTAGCTCAGATGAGCAGTTCTTC